This is a list of T cell receptor beta chains from one sample in a study of blood T cell repertoires in COVID-19. TCRdb's copy holds only in-frame clones and misses some; the assay was immunoSEQ multiplex PCR. This sample yields roughly 250,000 clones, of which approximately 83% are seen a single time; roughly 14% belongs to the top ten. Sequenced: peripheral blood. Every receptor here comes from a person aged 65 to 85 with COVID-19, enrolled during active disease. Both conserved end residues are part of each CDR3. The D gene is left open where the match is weak. Clone size is given for some rows only: seen once, a few or many times, or a class if the clone is expanded.

d_call	v_call	j_call	clone_size	cdr3_nt	cdr3_aa
.	TRBV27	TRBJ2-2	.	TGTGCCAGCAGACCTCGGACAGGGAGGGAGGAGACCGGGGAGCTGTTTTTT	CASRPRTGREETGELFF
TRBD1	TRBV11-1	TRBJ2-1	once	TGTGCCAGCAGCTTAACCGGGACAGGGTATAACAATGAGCAGTTCTTC	CASSLTGTGYNNEQFF
.	TRBV5-6	TRBJ2-5	.	TGTGCCAGCAGCTCCCCGACAAGGGGGTACCAAGAGACCCAGTACTTC	CASSSPTRGYQETQYF
TRBD1	TRBV5-6	TRBJ2-2	.	TGTGCCAGCAGCTTCCGGACAGGGGCGAACACCGGGGAGCTGTTTTTT	CASSFRTGANTGELFF
.	TRBV5-5	TRBJ2-2	.	TGTGCCAGCAGCTTGGAACTGAACACCGGGGAGCTGTTTTTT	CASSLELNTGELFF
TRBD1	TRBV7-2	TRBJ1-1	.	TGTGCCAGCAGCTCCCCCCCGGGACAGGGAAACACTGAAGCTTTCTTT	CASSSPPGQGNTEAFF
TRBD1	TRBV3-1/TRBV3-2	TRBJ1-1	.	TGTGCCAGCAGCCAAAATCCGGGACAGCAACATGGAGCTTTCTTT	CASSQNPGQQHGAFF
TRBD1	TRBV29-1	TRBJ2-5	.	TGCAGCGCCCGTCCACAGGGGACCCCACAAGAGACCCAGTACTTC	CSARPQGTPQETQYF
TRBD1	TRBV3-1/TRBV3-2	TRBJ1-6	.	TGTGCCAGCAGCCATGGACAGGAAGGGTCACCCCTCCACTTT	CASSHGQEGSPLHF
.	TRBV2	TRBJ1-1	.	TGTGCCAGCAGTGAGCGGGTGCGTGTGAACACTGAAGCTTTCTTT	CASSERVRVNTEAFF
TRBD2	TRBV29-1	TRBJ2-2	.	TGCAGCGGTGTCGTCGGGTCGGGACTAGCGGGAGTTACCGGGGAGCTGTTTTTT	CSGVVGSGLAGVTGELFF
.	TRBV5-8	TRBJ1-2	.	TGTGCCAGCAGCTTGTGGAGCAGTGGGGCCTATGGCTACACCTTC	CASSLWSSGAYGYTF
.	TRBV6-2/TRBV6-3	TRBJ1-1	.	TGTGCCAGCAGCCCCACAGAGAACACTGAAGCTTTCTTT	CASSPTENTEAFF
TRBD1	TRBV27	TRBJ1-6	.	TGTGCCAGCACCCCGACAGGGTTCTATTCACCCCTCCACTTT	CASTPTGFYSPLHF
TRBD2	TRBV6-5	TRBJ2-7	.	TGTGCCAGCACGATAAGCGGGGGGGGAGCCTACGAGCAGTACTTC	CASTISGGGAYEQYF
.	TRBV7-3	TRBJ2-2	.	TGTGCCAGCAGCTTACAGGCCAGCGGGACCGGGGAGCTGTTTTTT	CASSLQASGTGELFF
.	TRBV19	TRBJ1-1	.	TGTGCCAGTAGTATTGGAGGAGGTAACCCCCCTGAAGCTTTCTTT	CASSIGGGNPPEAFF
TRBD2	TRBV6-2/TRBV6-3	TRBJ2-5	.	TGTGCCAGCAGTTACAGGGCTAGCGGGAGGCACCAAGAGACCCAGTACTTC	CASSYRASGRHQETQYF
TRBD1	TRBV5-1	TRBJ2-5	.	TGCGCCAGCAGCTTGGAGGGGACAGGGGGCGCGGTGGAGACCCAGTACTTC	CASSLEGTGGAVETQYF
TRBD2	TRBV19	TRBJ2-7	.	TGTGCCAGTAGTTGGGGGAGGGTTCGTGGACGGGACTCCTACGAGCAGTACTTC	CASSWGRVRGRDSYEQYF
.	TRBV7-9	TRBJ2-1	.	TGTGCCAGCAGCCGAGGGGGGGCGGCTTTGAATGAGCAGTTCTTC	CASSRGGAALNEQFF